These T cell receptor beta chains were read from a single sample in a study of blood T cell repertoires in COVID-19. The table came from immunoSEQ multiplex PCR; TCRdb's copy has only in-frame clones and leaves some out. The sample gives roughly 100,000 clones, roughly 85% of which show up once; 2.1% is in the top ten. The specimen was peripheral blood. Receptors originate from a human donor in a cohort sampled during active COVID-19. Each CDR3 is given with its conserved first and last residue. D genes are given only for firm matches. Part of the rows lack a size; the others show once, few, many or a class for expanded clones.

d_call: .; v_call: TRBV10-3; clone_size: .; j_call: TRBJ1-1; cdr3_nt: TGTGCCATCAGCGGGGGTAACACTGAAGCTTTTTTT; cdr3_aa: CAISGGNTEAFF
d_call: .; v_call: TRBV19; clone_size: .; j_call: TRBJ2-1; cdr3_nt: TGTGCCAGTAGTATAGATCGAGGCTTATCCTACAATGAGCAGTTCTTC; cdr3_aa: CASSIDRGLSYNEQFF
d_call: TRBD2; v_call: TRBV7-8; clone_size: .; j_call: TRBJ2-2; cdr3_nt: TGTGCCAGCAGCTTAACGGCGGGGGCCGGGGAGCTGTTTTTT; cdr3_aa: CASSLTAGAGELFF
d_call: .; v_call: TRBV5-1; clone_size: .; j_call: TRBJ2-5; cdr3_nt: TGCGCCAGCAGCTTCGGACAGTCTGAGACCCAGTACTTC; cdr3_aa: CASSFGQSETQYF
d_call: TRBD1; v_call: TRBV4-3; clone_size: .; j_call: TRBJ1-1; cdr3_nt: TGCGCCAGCAGCCAAACTTCTCCGAGGACAGGGGGTGAAGCTTTCTTT; cdr3_aa: CASSQTSPRTGGEAFF
d_call: TRBD1; v_call: TRBV29-1; clone_size: .; j_call: TRBJ1-5; cdr3_nt: TGCAGCGTCGAACCGGGACAGGGGTTTTATCAGCCCCAGCATTTT; cdr3_aa: CSVEPGQGFYQPQHF
d_call: TRBD1; v_call: TRBV7-3; clone_size: few; j_call: TRBJ1-1; cdr3_nt: TGTGCCAGCAGCTTGAACAGGGGTTCTGAAGCTTTCTTT; cdr3_aa: CASSLNRGSEAFF
d_call: .; v_call: TRBV9; clone_size: .; j_call: TRBJ1-2; cdr3_nt: TGTGCCAGCAGCCACCGGGAGGACGCCGTAGGAGGCTACACCTTC; cdr3_aa: CASSHREDAVGGYTF
d_call: .; v_call: TRBV5-5; clone_size: few; j_call: TRBJ1-1; cdr3_nt: TGTGCCAGCGTACACCAGTTCAAGAACACTGAAGCTTTCTTT; cdr3_aa: CASVHQFKNTEAFF
d_call: .; v_call: TRBV7-9; clone_size: .; j_call: TRBJ2-7; cdr3_nt: TGTGCCAGCAGCTTAGCAGGGGTAGACTACGAGCAGTACTTC; cdr3_aa: CASSLAGVDYEQYF
d_call: TRBD2; v_call: TRBV9; clone_size: .; j_call: TRBJ2-5; cdr3_nt: TGTGCCAGCAGTGGGACTAGCGCGATCATGGGAGAGACCCAGTACTTC; cdr3_aa: CASSGTSAIMGETQYF
d_call: .; v_call: TRBV2; clone_size: .; j_call: TRBJ1-6; cdr3_nt: TGTGCCAGCAACCCCACGGAGGGTTCACCCCTCCACTTT; cdr3_aa: CASNPTEGSPLHF
d_call: .; v_call: TRBV4-3; clone_size: .; j_call: TRBJ2-4; cdr3_nt: TGCGCCAGCAGCCAAGTTCGGCAGGGGAAAAACATTCAGTACTTC; cdr3_aa: CASSQVRQGKNIQYF
d_call: .; v_call: TRBV29-1; clone_size: once; j_call: TRBJ2-1; cdr3_nt: TGCAGCGTTGAAGATGGAATAGCGGCCTACAATGAGCAGTTCTTC; cdr3_aa: CSVEDGIAAYNEQFF
d_call: TRBD2; v_call: TRBV9; clone_size: .; j_call: TRBJ2-3; cdr3_nt: TGTGCCAGCAGCGTAGCCGGGGGGGCTGCAGATACGCAGTATTTT; cdr3_aa: CASSVAGGAADTQYF
d_call: .; v_call: TRBV5-4; clone_size: .; j_call: TRBJ1-5; cdr3_nt: TGTGCCAGCATCCTAGGTTGTGTGACCCGGCATAGCAATCAGCCCCAGCATTTT; cdr3_aa: CASILGCVTRHSNQPQHF
d_call: TRBD2; v_call: TRBV9; clone_size: few; j_call: TRBJ2-1; cdr3_nt: TGTGCCAGCAGCGTAGGGCGGGGGGGAAATGAGCAGTTCTTC; cdr3_aa: CASSVGRGGNEQFF
d_call: .; v_call: TRBV6-5; clone_size: .; j_call: TRBJ1-5; cdr3_nt: TGTGCCAGCAGGGAGGACAGTGGCAATCAGCCCCAGCATTTT; cdr3_aa: CASREDSGNQPQHF
d_call: TRBD1; v_call: TRBV18; clone_size: .; j_call: TRBJ2-3; cdr3_nt: TGTGCCAGCTCACCGACAGGGAGCCTCCCCAGCACAGATACGCAGTATTTT; cdr3_aa: CASSPTGSLPSTDTQYF
d_call: TRBD1; v_call: TRBV5-1; clone_size: .; j_call: TRBJ1-1; cdr3_nt: TGCGCCAGCAGCACTCCGGGTCCCCAGGGGGCTGAAGCTTTCTTT; cdr3_aa: CASSTPGPQGAEAFF
d_call: TRBD1; v_call: TRBV5-1; clone_size: once; j_call: TRBJ2-7; cdr3_nt: TGCGCCAGCAGCCCCCGGGACAGGGCCTTGGAAGAGCAGTACTTC; cdr3_aa: CASSPRDRALEEQYF
d_call: TRBD1; v_call: TRBV5-4; clone_size: .; j_call: TRBJ1-2; cdr3_nt: TGTGCCAGCAGCTCGGCGGGACAGGGGGCTCGCTACACCTTC; cdr3_aa: CASSSAGQGARYTF
d_call: TRBD2; v_call: TRBV7-2; clone_size: .; j_call: TRBJ2-1; cdr3_nt: TGTGCCAGCAGCTCCACCTCTAGCGGGGGGGCCGAAGAGCAGTTCTTC; cdr3_aa: CASSSTSSGGAEEQFF
d_call: TRBD1; v_call: TRBV7-7; clone_size: .; j_call: TRBJ1-1; cdr3_nt: TGTGCCAGCAGCCAGGACAGGGGCACTGAAGCTTTCTTT; cdr3_aa: CASSQDRGTEAFF